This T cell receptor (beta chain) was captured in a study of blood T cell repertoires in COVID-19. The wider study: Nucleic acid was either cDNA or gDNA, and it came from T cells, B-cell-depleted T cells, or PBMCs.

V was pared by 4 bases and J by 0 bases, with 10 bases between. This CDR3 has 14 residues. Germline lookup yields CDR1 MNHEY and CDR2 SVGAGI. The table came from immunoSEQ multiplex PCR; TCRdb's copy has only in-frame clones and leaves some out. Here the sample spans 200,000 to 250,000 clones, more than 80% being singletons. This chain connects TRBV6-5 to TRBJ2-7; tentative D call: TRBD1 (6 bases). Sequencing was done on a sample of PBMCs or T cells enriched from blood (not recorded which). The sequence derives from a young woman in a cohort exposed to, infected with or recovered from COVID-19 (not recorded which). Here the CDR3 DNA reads TGTGCCAGCAGTTCTTTGGACAGCTCCTACGAGCAGTACTTC. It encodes CASSSLDSSYEQYF.